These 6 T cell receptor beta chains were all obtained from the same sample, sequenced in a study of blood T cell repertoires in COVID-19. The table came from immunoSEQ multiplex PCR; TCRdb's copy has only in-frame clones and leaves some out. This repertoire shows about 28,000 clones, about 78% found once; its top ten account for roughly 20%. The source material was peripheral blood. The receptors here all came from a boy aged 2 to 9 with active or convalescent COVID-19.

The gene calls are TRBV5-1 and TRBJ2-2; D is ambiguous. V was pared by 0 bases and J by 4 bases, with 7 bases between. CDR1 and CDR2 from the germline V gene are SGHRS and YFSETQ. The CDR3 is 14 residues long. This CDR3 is CASSLGIFTGELFF. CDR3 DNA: TGCGCCAGCAGCTTGGGTATTTTCACCGGGGAGCTGTTTTTT. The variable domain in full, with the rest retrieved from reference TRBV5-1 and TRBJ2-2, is KAGVTQTPRYLIKTRGQQVTLSCSPISGHRSVSWYQQTPGQGLQFLFEYFSETQRNKGNFPGRFSGRQFSNSRSEMNVSTLELGDSALYLCASSLGIFTGELFFGEGSRLTVL.

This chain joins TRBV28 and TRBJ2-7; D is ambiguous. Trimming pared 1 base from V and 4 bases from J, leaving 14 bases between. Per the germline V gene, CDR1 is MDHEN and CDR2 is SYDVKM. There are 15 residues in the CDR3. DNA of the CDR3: TGTGCCAGCAGTTTATCACTCCCACGTCGTTACGAGCAGTACTTC. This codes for CASSLSLPRRYEQYF.

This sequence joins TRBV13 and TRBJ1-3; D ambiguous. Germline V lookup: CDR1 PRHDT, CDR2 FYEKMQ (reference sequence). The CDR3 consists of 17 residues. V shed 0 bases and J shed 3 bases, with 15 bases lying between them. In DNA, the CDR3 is TGTGCCAGCAGCTTAGGGGTTTTGGCCCGCATTGGAAACACCATATATTTT. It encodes CASSLGVLARIGNTIYF.

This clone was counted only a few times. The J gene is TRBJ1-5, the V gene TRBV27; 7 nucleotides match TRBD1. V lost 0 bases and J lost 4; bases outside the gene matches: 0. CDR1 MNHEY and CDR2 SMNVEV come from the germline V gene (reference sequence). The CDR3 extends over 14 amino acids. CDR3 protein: CASSLSTGNQPQHF. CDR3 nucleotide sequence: TGTGCCAGCAGTTTATCGACAGGGAATCAGCCCCAGCATTTT.

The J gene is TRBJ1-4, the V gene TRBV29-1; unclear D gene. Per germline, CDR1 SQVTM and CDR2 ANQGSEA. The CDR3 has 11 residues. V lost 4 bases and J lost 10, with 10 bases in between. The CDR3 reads CSVAASGKLFF. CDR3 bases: TGCAGCGTTGCAGCGAGTGGAAAACTGTTTTTT.

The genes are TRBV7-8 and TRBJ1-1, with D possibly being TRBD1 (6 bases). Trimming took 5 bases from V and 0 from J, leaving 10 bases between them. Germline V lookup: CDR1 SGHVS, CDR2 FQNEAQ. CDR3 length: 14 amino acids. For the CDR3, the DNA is TGTGCCAGCAGCCGAGACAGGCTGAACACTGAAGCTTTCTTT. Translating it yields CASSRDRLNTEAFF.